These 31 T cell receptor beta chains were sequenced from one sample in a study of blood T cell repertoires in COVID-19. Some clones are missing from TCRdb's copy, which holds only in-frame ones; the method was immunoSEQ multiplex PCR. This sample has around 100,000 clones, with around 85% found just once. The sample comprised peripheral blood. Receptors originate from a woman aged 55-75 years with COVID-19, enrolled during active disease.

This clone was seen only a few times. Here the CDR3 DNA reads TGTGCCAGCAGCTTGAAACCAGGAGGATCCTACGAGCAGTACTTC. Residues: CASSLKPGGSYEQYF. This chain uses TRBV5-6 with TRBJ2-7, with D maybe TRBD2 (5 bases). CDR3 length: 15 residues. Germline V CDR1 and CDR2: SGHDT, YYEEEE. Between the trimmed V and J ends, which lost 1 base and 1 base, there was a span of 12 bases.

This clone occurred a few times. The DNA for the CDR3 is TGTGCCAGCAGTTTTCGAGAGAACACTGAAGCTTTCTTT. Its translation is CASSFRENTEAFF. The rearrangement uses TRBV12-3 or TRBV12-4 and TRBJ1-1; the D is unclear. The CDR3 is 13 residues long. The V end was cut by 3 bases, the J end by 1 base, with 6 bases between.

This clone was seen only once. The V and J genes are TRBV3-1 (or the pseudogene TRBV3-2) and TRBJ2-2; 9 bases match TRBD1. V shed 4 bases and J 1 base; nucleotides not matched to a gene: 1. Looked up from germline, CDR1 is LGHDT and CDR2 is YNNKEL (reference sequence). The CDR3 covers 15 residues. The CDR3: CASSLTGGNTGELFF. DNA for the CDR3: TGTGCCAGCAGCCTGACAGGGGGGAACACCGGGGAGCTGTTTTTT.

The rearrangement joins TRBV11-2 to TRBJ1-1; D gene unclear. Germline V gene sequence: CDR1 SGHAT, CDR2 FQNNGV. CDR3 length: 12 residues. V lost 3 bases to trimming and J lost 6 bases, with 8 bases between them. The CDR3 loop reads CASSFKEAEAFF. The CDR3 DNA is TGTGCCAGCAGCTTTAAGGAGGCTGAAGCTTTCTTT. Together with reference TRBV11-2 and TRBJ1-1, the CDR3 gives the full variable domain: EAGVAQSPRYKIIEKRQSVAFWCNPISGHATLYWYQQILGQGPKLLIQFQNNGVVDDSQLPKDRFSAERLKGVDSTLKIQPAKLEDSAVYLCASSFKEAEAFFGQGTRLTVV.

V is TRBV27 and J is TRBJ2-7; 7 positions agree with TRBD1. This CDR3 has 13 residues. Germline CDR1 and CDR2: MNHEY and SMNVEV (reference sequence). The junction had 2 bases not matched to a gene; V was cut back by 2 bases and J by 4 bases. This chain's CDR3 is CASSLGRGYEQYF. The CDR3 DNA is TGTGCCAGCAGTTTAGGCAGGGGGTACGAGCAGTACTTC.

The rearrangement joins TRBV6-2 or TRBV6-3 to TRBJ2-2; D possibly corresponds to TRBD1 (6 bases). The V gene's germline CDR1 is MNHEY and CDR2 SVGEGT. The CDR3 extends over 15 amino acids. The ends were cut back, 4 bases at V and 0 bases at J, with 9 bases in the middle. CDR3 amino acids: CASSLTGPNTGELFF. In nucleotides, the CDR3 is TGTGCCAGCAGTTTGACAGGACCGAACACCGGGGAGCTGTTTTTT.

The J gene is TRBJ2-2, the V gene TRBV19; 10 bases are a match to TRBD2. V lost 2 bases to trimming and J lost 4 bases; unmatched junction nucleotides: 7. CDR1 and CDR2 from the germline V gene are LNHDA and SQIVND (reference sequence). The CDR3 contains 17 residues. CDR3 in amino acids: CASSIPFSGGPTGELFF. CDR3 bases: TGTGCCAGTAGTATACCTTTTAGCGGGGGGCCCACCGGGGAGCTGTTTTTT.

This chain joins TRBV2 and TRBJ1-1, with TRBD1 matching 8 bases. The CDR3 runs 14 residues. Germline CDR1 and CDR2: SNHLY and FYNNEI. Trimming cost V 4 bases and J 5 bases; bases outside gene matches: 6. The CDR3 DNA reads TGTGCCAGCAGTGCGAACAGGGGGGTGACTGAAGCTTTCTTT. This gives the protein CASSANRGVTEAFF.

CDR3 DNA sequence: TGTGCCAGCTCCAGTACTAATGAAAAACTGTTTTTT. It is translated as CASSSTNEKLFF. V gene TRBV5-4 combines with J gene TRBJ1-4; D gene unclear. V lost 7 bases and J 2 bases, leaving 6 bases between the germline ends. This CDR3 has 12 residues. CDR1 is SGHNT and CDR2 is YYREEE in the germline V gene (reference sequence).

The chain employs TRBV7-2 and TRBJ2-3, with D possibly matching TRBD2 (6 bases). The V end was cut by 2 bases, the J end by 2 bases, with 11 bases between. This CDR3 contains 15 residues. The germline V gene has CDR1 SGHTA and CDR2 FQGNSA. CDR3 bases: TGTGCCAGCAGCTTATCGGGGGTGAACACAGATACGCAGTATTTT. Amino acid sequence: CASSLSGVNTDTQYF. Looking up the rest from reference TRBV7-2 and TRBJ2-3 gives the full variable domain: GAGVSQSPSNKVTEKGKDVELRCDPISGHTALYWYRQSLGQGLEFLIYFQGNSAPDKSGLPSDRFSAERTGGSVSTLTIQRTQQEDSAVYLCASSLSGVNTDTQYFGPGTRLTVL.

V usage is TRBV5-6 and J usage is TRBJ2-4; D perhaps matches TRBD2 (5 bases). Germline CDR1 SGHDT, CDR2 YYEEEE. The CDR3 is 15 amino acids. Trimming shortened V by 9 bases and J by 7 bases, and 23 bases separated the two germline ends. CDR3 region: CATGVRAGVANIQYF. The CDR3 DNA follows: TGTGCCACCGGGGTGAGAGCAGGCGTAGCCAACATTCAGTACTTC.

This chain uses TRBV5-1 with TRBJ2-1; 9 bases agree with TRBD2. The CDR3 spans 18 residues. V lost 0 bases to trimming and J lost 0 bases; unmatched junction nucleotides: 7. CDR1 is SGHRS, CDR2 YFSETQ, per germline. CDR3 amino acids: CASSLVASGARSYNEQFF. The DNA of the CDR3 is TGCGCCAGCAGCTTGGTTGCTAGCGGGGCTCGCTCCTACAATGAGCAGTTCTTC.

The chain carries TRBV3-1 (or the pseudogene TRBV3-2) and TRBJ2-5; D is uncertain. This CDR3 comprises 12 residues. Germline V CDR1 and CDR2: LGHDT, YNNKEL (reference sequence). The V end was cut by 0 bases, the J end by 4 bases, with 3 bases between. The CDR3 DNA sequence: TGTGCCAGCAGCCAAGATAGAGAGACCCAGTACTTC. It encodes CASSQDRETQYF.

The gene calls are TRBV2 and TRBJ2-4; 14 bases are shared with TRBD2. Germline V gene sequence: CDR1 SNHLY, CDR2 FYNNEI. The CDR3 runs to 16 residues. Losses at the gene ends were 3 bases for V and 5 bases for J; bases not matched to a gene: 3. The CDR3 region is CASSEGLAGEENIQYF. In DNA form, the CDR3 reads TGTGCCAGCAGTGAGGGACTAGCGGGGGAAGAAAACATTCAGTACTTC.

The CDR3 is CASSLQGNLGYTF. The CDR3 DNA is TGTGCCAGCAGCTTACAGGGAAATCTTGGCTACACCTTC. The chain employs TRBV7-3 and TRBJ1-2; weak D call: TRBD1 (5 bases). Trimming removed 2 bases at V and 7 bases at J, with 11 bases between. The CDR3 loop spans 13 amino acids. CDR1 and CDR2 from the germline V gene are SGHTA and FQGTGA.

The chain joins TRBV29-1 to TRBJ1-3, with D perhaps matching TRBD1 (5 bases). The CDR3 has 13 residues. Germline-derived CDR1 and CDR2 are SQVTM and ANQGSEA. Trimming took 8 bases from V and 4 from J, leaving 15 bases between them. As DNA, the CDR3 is TGCAGCATTCGCGGGACCGCCGGAAACACCATATATTTT. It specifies CSIRGTAGNTIYF.

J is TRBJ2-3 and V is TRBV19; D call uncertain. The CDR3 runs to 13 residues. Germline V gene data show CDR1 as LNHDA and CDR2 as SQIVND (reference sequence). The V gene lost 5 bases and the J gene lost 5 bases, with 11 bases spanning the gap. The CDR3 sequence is CASSSVRGDTQYF. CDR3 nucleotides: TGTGCCAGTAGTTCAGTCCGAGGAGATACGCAGTATTTT.

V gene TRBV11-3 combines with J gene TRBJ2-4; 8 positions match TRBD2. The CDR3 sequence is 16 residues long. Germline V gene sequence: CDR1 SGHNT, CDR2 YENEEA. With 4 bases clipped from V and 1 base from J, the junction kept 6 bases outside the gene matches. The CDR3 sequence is CASSSGGAGAKNIQYF. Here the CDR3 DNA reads TGTGCCAGCAGCTCCGGGGGGGCCGGGGCCAAAAACATTCAGTACTTC.

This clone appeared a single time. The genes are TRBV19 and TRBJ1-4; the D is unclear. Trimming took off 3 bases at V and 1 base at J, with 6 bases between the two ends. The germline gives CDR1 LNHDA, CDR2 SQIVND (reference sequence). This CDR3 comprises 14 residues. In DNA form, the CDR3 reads TGTGCCAGTAGTATCTACGAAACTAATGAAAAACTGTTTTTT. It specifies CASSIYETNEKLFF.

CDR3 in DNA: TGTGCCAGCAGCCAAGATTTAGGTCAGGGCGCATCCATGAACACTGAAGCTTTCTTT. Amino acid sequence: CASSQDLGQGASMNTEAFF. The chain joins TRBV3-1 (or the pseudogene TRBV3-2) to TRBJ1-1; D perhaps matches TRBD1 (5 bases). In germline, CDR1 is LGHDT, CDR2 YNNKEL (reference sequence). The CDR3 is 19 residues long. V was trimmed by 0 bases and J by 0 bases, leaving 20 bases between them.

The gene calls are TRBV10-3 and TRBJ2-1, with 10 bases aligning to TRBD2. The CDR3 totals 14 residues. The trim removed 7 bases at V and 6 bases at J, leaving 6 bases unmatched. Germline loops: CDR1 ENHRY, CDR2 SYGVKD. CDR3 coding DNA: TGTGCCATCACCCTAGCGGGGGCCCTCAATGAGCAGTTCTTC. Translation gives CAITLAGALNEQFF.

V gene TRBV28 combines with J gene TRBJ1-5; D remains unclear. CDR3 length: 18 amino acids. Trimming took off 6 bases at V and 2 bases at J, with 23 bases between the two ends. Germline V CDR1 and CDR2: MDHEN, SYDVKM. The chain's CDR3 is CASRSVRIRGEGNQPQHF. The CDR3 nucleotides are TGTGCCAGCAGAAGCGTTAGGATCCGGGGAGAGGGCAATCAGCCCCAGCATTTT.

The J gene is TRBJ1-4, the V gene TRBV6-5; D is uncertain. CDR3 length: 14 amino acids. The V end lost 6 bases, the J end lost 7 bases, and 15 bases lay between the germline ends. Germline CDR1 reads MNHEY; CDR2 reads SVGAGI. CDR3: CASRLRRASEKLFF. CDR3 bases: TGTGCCAGCAGGCTTAGGAGGGCAAGTGAAAAACTGTTTTTT.

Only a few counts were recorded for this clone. The CDR3 sequence: CASSFGREAVQPQHF. The DNA for the CDR3 is TGTGCCAGCAGTTTTGGGCGTGAAGCAGTCCAGCCCCAGCATTTT. J is TRBJ1-5 and V is TRBV27; D gene uncertain. Germline CDR1 MNHEY, CDR2 SMNVEV (reference sequence). V shed 3 bases and J shed 7 bases, with 16 bases lying between them. CDR3 length: 15 residues.

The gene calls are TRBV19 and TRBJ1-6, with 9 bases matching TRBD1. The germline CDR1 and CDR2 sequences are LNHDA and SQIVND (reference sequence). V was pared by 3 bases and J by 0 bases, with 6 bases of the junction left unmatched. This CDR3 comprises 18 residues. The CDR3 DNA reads TGTGCCAGTAGTATTGGAGGACAGGGGAGCTCCTATAATTCACCCCTCCACTTT. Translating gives CASSIGGQGSSYNSPLHF.

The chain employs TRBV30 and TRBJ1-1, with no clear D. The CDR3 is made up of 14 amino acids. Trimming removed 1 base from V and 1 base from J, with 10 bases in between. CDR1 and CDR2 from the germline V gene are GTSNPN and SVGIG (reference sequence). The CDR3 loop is CAWSDGVQNTEAFF. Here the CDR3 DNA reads TGTGCCTGGAGTGACGGGGTACAGAACACTGAAGCTTTCTTT.

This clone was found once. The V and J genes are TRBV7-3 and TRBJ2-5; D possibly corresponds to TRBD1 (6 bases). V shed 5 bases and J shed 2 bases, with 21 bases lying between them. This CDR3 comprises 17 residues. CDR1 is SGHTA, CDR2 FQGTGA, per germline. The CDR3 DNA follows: TGTGCCAGCAGCCGAACGAGGGGCCCGGACAGTCAAGAGACCCAGTACTTC. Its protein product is CASSRTRGPDSQETQYF.

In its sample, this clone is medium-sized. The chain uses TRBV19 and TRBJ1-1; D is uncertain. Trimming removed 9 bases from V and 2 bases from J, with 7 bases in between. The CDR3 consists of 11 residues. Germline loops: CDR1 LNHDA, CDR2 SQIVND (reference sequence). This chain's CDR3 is CARTTNTEAFF. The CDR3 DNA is TGTGCCAGGACAACTAACACTGAAGCTTTCTTT.

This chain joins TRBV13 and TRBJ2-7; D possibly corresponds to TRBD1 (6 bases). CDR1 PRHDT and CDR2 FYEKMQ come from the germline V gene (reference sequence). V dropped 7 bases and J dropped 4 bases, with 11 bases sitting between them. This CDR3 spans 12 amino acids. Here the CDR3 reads CASNQQGYEQYF. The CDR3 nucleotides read TGTGCCAGCAACCAACAGGGATACGAGCAGTACTTC. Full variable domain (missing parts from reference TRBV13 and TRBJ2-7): AAGVIQSPRHLIKEKRETATLKCYPIPRHDTVYWYQQGPGQDPQFLISFYEKMQSDKGSIPDRFSAQQFSDYHSELNMSSLELGDSALYFCASNQQGYEQYFGPGTRLTVT.

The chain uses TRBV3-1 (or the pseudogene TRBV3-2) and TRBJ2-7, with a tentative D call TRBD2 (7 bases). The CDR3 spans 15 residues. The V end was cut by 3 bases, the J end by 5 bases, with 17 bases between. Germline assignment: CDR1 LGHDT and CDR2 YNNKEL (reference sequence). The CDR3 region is CASSHQGGAPDEQYF. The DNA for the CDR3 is TGTGCCAGCAGCCACCAAGGGGGGGCTCCAGACGAGCAGTACTTC.

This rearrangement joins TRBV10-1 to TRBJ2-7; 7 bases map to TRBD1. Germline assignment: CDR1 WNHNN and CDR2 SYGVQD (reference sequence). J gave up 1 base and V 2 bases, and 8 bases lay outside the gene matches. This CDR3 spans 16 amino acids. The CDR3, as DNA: TGCGCCAGCAGTGAGGACCCAGGACAGGTATCCTACGAGCAGTACTTC. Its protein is CASSEDPGQVSYEQYF.